Detailed here is one TCR beta chain. The same CDR3 arises from other DNA sequences in this sample as well. The study recruited people aged about 18 to 90 years across roughly 23 US areas. The germline V gene has CDR1 SNHLY and CDR2 FYNNEI. This CDR3 region has 12 residues. Trimming stripped 3 bases from V and 4 bases from J, with 6 bases between. The protocol was immunoSEQ multiplex PCR, while the TCRdb copy is restricted to in-frame clones and leaves out a portion. Here the sample spans roughly 180,000 clones, over 80% being singletons. This entry is derived from a study of blood T cell repertoires in COVID-19. For the study at large: Whether acute or convalescent, the COVID-19 samples came from the United States, Italy and Spain.

This receptor was taken from a woman aged 60-70 years who had recovered from COVID-19. Sequencing was performed on PBMCs or T cells enriched from blood (not recorded which). V and J are TRBV2 and TRBJ2-5; a weak D match, TRBD1 (6 bases). This chain's CDR3 is CASSDRGETQYF. The CDR3 bases are TGTGCCAGCAGTGACAGGGGAGAGACCCAGTACTTC.